The 30 T cell receptor beta chains given below trace back to one sample, sequenced in a study of blood T cell repertoires in COVID-19. The assay was immunoSEQ multiplex PCR, and TCRdb's table has in-frame clones only and misses some. Of 150,000 to 200,000 clones listed, 86% were seen once; the top ten hold 8% to 10%. Sequenced: peripheral blood. The receptors shown here come from a man aged 45-65 years with active or convalescent COVID-19.

The rearrangement uses TRBV10-3 and TRBJ1-1, with no clear D. The CDR3 is made up of 15 amino acids. The V gene's germline CDR1 is ENHRY and CDR2 SYGVKD. Trimming stripped 0 bases from V and 8 bases from J, with 16 bases between. CDR3 residues: CAISESTREPLEAFF. CDR3 bases: TGTGCCATCAGTGAGTCGACTCGGGAGCCCCTCGAAGCTTTCTTT.

This sequence joins TRBV3-1 (or the pseudogene TRBV3-2) and TRBJ1-6, with D maybe TRBD1 (5 bases). Germline V CDR1 and CDR2: LGHDT, YNNKEL (reference sequence). V was clipped by 3 bases and J by 10 bases, with 16 bases between them. CDR3 length: 15 amino acids. CDR3 DNA: TGTGCCAGCAGCCACCTGAACAGGCCAGACTCACCCCTCCACTTT. Amino acid sequence: CASSHLNRPDSPLHF.

The chain recombines TRBV3-1 (or the pseudogene TRBV3-2) with TRBJ2-2, with 7 nucleotides matching TRBD1. This CDR3 is 17 amino acids long. J lost 0 bases, V lost 4 bases, and 8 bases had no gene match. Germline V lookup: CDR1 LGHDT, CDR2 YNNKEL (reference sequence). Here the CDR3 DNA reads TGTGCCAGCAGCCCCGAATGGGGACAGACGAACACCGGGGAGCTGTTTTTT. Protein sequence: CASSPEWGQTNTGELFF.

The V call is TRBV7-9, the J call TRBJ2-6; D not certain. This CDR3 region has 15 residues. CDR1 is SEHNR, CDR2 FQNEAQ, per germline (reference sequence). The V end was cut by 2 bases, the J end by 0 bases, with 5 bases between. The DNA of the CDR3 is TGTGCCAGCAGCTTATATAGCTCTGGGGCCAACGTCCTGACTTTC. Translated, it gives CASSLYSSGANVLTF.

CDR3 region: CASSSRGGAQTYEQYF. In DNA form, the CDR3 reads TGTGCCAGCAGCTCCCGTGGCGGAGCCCAGACCTACGAGCAGTACTTC. This chain joins TRBV7-6 and TRBJ2-7; D unclear. Germline CDR1 and CDR2: SGHVS and FNYEAQ. CDR3 size: 16 residues. V gave up 4 bases and J gave up 2 bases, with 18 bases separating them.

This clone has just one count. The chain recombines TRBV5-5 with TRBJ2-7; TRBD1 is a possible D gene (6 bases). CDR3 length equals 15 residues. Per germline, CDR1 SGHKS and CDR2 YYEKEE (reference sequence). Trimming removed 0 bases at V and 3 bases at J, with 13 bases between. The DNA of the CDR3 is TGTGCCAGCAGCTTGGACAGGGTTTCTTACTACGAGCAGTACTTC. Its translation is CASSLDRVSYYEQYF.

The sample holds one count of this clone. V gene TRBV25-1 combines with J gene TRBJ1-2, with a tentative D call TRBD1 (5 bases). The CDR3 has 16 amino acids. From germline, CDR1 is MGHDK and CDR2 SYGVNS. Trimming left V 4 bases short and J 2 bases short, with 17 bases between. The CDR3 DNA reads as TGTGCCAGCAGTGCACCCCCGGGGGTAGACAACTATGGCTACACCTTC. Protein sequence: CASSAPPGVDNYGYTF.

The chain employs TRBV6-5 and TRBJ2-1; 7 bases are shared with TRBD2. The CDR3 extends over 15 amino acids. V shed 2 bases, J shed 6 bases, and the junction held 7 bases outside the gene matches. Germline V gene sequence: CDR1 MNHEY, CDR2 SVGAGI. The CDR3 spells CASSYRSGWGNEQFF. DNA for the CDR3: TGTGCCAGCAGTTACCGTAGCGGGTGGGGCAATGAGCAGTTCTTC.

A few counts support this clone. This same CDR3 is encoded by further DNA sequences in the sample. The V gene is TRBV19, the J gene TRBJ2-7, with 10 bases aligning to TRBD1. Germline trimming cut 5 bases from V and 4 bases from J; bases unmatched to any gene: 8. Per the germline V gene, CDR1 is LNHDA and CDR2 is SQIVND (reference sequence). This CDR3 is built from 15 residues. The CDR3 loop reads CASSPGTGATYEQYF. In nucleotides, the CDR3 is TGTGCCAGTAGTCCCGGGACAGGGGCCACTTACGAGCAGTACTTC. Filled out from reference TRBV19 and TRBJ2-7, the complete variable domain reads DGGITQSPKYLFRKEGQNVTLSCEQNLNHDAMYWYRQDPGQGLRLIYYSQIVNDFQKGDIAEGYSVSREKKESFPLTVTSAQKNPTAFYLCASSPGTGATYEQYFGPGTRLTVT.

This chain connects TRBV5-6 to TRBJ2-2; 8 bases fit TRBD2. Germline V gene data show CDR1 as SGHDT and CDR2 as YYEEEE. V lost 1 base to trimming and J lost 5 bases; unmatched junction nucleotides: 1. This CDR3 is built from 14 residues. The CDR3 reads CASSLTSGTGELFF. Here the CDR3 DNA reads TGTGCCAGCAGCTTGACTAGCGGAACCGGGGAGCTGTTTTTT.

The chain is built from TRBV20-1 and TRBJ1-4; possibly TRBD1 for D (5 bases). CDR1 and CDR2 (germline): DFQATT, SNEGSKA (reference sequence). Trimming cost V 3 bases and J 1 base, with 9 bases left between them. The CDR3 length is 14 residues. The CDR3 protein is CSASRQQTNEKLFF. DNA for the CDR3: TGCAGTGCTAGTCGACAGCAAACTAATGAAAAACTGTTTTTT.

On this clone itself: Other DNA sequences in the sample encode the same CDR3. The genes are TRBV5-6 and TRBJ2-7, with TRBD1 identical over 10 bases. The CDR3 is 14 residues long. The ends lost 0 bases at V and 4 bases at J; junction bases unmatched: 1. CDR1 SGHDT and CDR2 YYEEEE come from the germline V gene. The CDR3: CASSLGQGAYEQYF. In DNA, the CDR3 is TGTGCCAGCAGCTTGGGACAGGGGGCGTACGAGCAGTACTTC.

V gene TRBV10-1 combines with J gene TRBJ2-7, with 12 nucleotides matching TRBD2. Trimming cost V 4 bases and J 2 bases; bases outside gene matches: 6. The germline gives CDR1 WNHNN, CDR2 SYGVQD (reference sequence). The CDR3 length is 16 residues. CDR3 in amino acids: CASSGTSGIVPYEQYF. The CDR3, as DNA: TGCGCCAGCAGTGGGACTAGCGGGATAGTTCCCTACGAGCAGTACTTC.

The V call is TRBV21-1, the J call TRBJ2-3; no check of the table's D call, TRBD2, against the DNA was made. TRBV21-1 is a known pseudogene. The CDR3 consists of 18 residues. The CDR3 DNA reads TGTGCCAGCAGCCAGTTTTACGGGACTAGCGGAATCTCAGATACGCAGTATTTT. Its translation: CASSQFYGTSGISDTQYF.

The chain employs TRBV7-2 and TRBJ1-2; 7 nucleotides match TRBD1. This CDR3 spans 14 amino acids. J lost 4 bases, V lost 5 bases, and 7 bases had no gene match. CDR1 is SGHTA, CDR2 FQGNSA, per germline. The CDR3 here is CASSPVGGSYGYTF. Here the CDR3 DNA reads TGTGCCAGCAGCCCCGTAGGGGGCAGCTATGGCTACACCTTC.

The chain carries TRBV27 and TRBJ2-1; the match to TRBD1 covers 8 bases. The V gene's germline CDR1 is MNHEY and CDR2 SMNVEV (reference sequence). The CDR3 sequence is 14 residues long. Germline trimming cut 8 bases from V and 7 bases from J; bases unmatched to any gene: 10. The CDR3 DNA reads as TGTGCCAGCCCCTCAGGGGGCCAATATAATGAGCAGTTCTTC. Translating it yields CASPSGGQYNEQFF.

The CDR3 region is CASSSAAGAQSSYNEQFF. The CDR3 region has the DNA TGTGCCAGCAGTTCCGCCGCGGGGGCCCAGAGCTCCTACAATGAGCAGTTCTTC. V gene TRBV28 combines with J gene TRBJ2-1, with D possibly matching TRBD2 (7 bases). CDR1 is MDHEN and CDR2 is SYDVKM in the germline V gene. Trimming pared 4 bases from V and 0 bases from J, leaving 19 bases between. The CDR3 has 18 amino acids.

CDR3 bases: TGTGCCAGCAACTCGGTAGGCAGGCGCTACACCTTC. It encodes CASNSVGRRYTF. This chain connects TRBV28 to TRBJ1-2; D ambiguous. Germline V gives CDR1 MDHEN, CDR2 SYDVKM. The V end was cut by 7 bases, the J end by 9 bases, with 15 bases between. This CDR3 comprises 12 residues.

V is TRBV6-7 and J is TRBJ1-6, with D perhaps matching TRBD1 (6 bases). TRBV6-7 has ORF status, its function being uncertain. CDR3 length: 15 amino acids. V dropped 2 bases and J dropped 6 bases, with 11 bases sitting between them. CDR3 sequence (DNA): TGTGCCAGCAGTTACAGCCAGGGGTGTAATTCACCCCTCCACTTT. Protein product: CASSYSQGCNSPLHF.

The chain has TRBV27 and TRBJ2-5, with no clear D. The CDR3 has 13 amino acids. V lost 5 bases and J 1 base, leaving 8 bases between the germline ends. Germline-derived CDR1 and CDR2 are MNHEY and SMNVEV (reference sequence). DNA of the CDR3: TGTGCCAGCAGTCCCCTAGTCCAAGAGACCCAGTACTTC. Translation: CASSPLVQETQYF.

The chain couples TRBV12-5 to TRBJ1-1; D remains unclear. There are 13 residues in the CDR3. The germline CDR1 and CDR2 sequences are LGHNT and FRNRAP. The V end was cut by 6 bases, the J end by 5 bases, with 13 bases between. The CDR3 loop is CASGTNTGTEAFF. The CDR3 region has the DNA TGTGCTAGTGGAACCAACACGGGGACTGAAGCTTTCTTT.

The chain couples TRBV9 to TRBJ1-2, with 9 bases lining up with TRBD1. Germline V gene sequence: CDR1 SGDLS, CDR2 YYNGEE. V was pared by 4 bases and J by 3 bases, with 16 bases of the junction left unmatched. The CDR3 is 18 residues long. CDR3 region: CASSPRDRDGSADYGYTF. The CDR3 DNA reads TGTGCCAGCAGCCCCCGGGACAGGGATGGGTCGGCCGACTATGGCTACACCTTC.

This clone was observed many times. J is TRBJ2-5 and V is TRBV11-2; TRBD1 matches at 9 bases. The junction had 4 bases not matched to a gene; V was cut back by 1 base and J by 4 bases. The CDR3 spans 15 residues. Germline CDR1 is SGHAT and CDR2 is FQNNGV. The CDR3 is CASSLGTGVLETQYF. The CDR3 nucleotides are TGTGCCAGCAGCTTAGGGACAGGGGTTTTAGAGACCCAGTACTTC.

The CDR3 is CASGGGARNEQFF. CDR3 in DNA: TGTGCCAGCGGGGGAGGGGCTCGAAATGAGCAGTTCTTC. V gene TRBV2 combines with J gene TRBJ2-1; TRBD2 agrees at 7 bases. The CDR3 runs to 13 residues. Germline CDR1 reads SNHLY; CDR2 reads FYNNEI. V was clipped by 8 bases and J by 7 bases; unmatched bases: 8.

The gene calls are TRBV12-2 and TRBJ2-1; the D call in the table, TRBD2, was not verified against the DNA. TRBV12-2 represents a pseudogene. The CDR3 covers 23 residues. The CDR3 DNA reads as TGTGCAAGTCGCTTACCCTCGTCGTTTTTGGGACTAGCAATGTTAATAGACTACAATGAGCAGTTCTTC. It is translated as CASRLPSSFLGLAMLIDYNEQFF.

J is TRBJ2-7 and V is TRBV21-1; the table's D call of TRBD1 was not tested on the DNA. TRBV21-1 is a pseudogene segment. The CDR3 has 15 residues. The CDR3 region is CASSKVQGVSYEQYF. CDR3 DNA sequence: TGTGCCAGCAGCAAAGTCCAGGGGGTTAGTTACGAGCAGTACTTC.

The rearrangement uses TRBV19 and TRBJ2-7; 11 nucleotides align to TRBD2. Germline lookup yields CDR1 LNHDA and CDR2 SQIVND (reference sequence). The junction had 1 base not matched to a gene; V was cut back by 3 bases and J by 3 bases. This CDR3 is built from 14 residues. The CDR3 DNA reads TGTGCCAGTAGTATGGGGACTAGCGGCTACGAGCAGTACTTC. Protein: CASSMGTSGYEQYF.

The chain is built from TRBV5-1 and TRBJ1-6; 8 nucleotides agree with TRBD1. The length of the CDR3 is 12 residues. V was clipped by 0 bases and J by 13 bases; unmatched bases: 0. Germline V lookup: CDR1 SGHRS, CDR2 YFSETQ. CDR3 sequence: CASSLGQGPLHF. CDR3 sequence (DNA): TGCGCCAGCAGCTTGGGACAGGGGCCCCTCCACTTT. Combining the CDR3 with reference TRBV5-1 and TRBJ1-6 gives the whole variable domain KAGVTQTPRYLIKTRGQQVTLSCSPISGHRSVSWYQQTPGQGLQFLFEYFSETQRNKGNFPGRFSGRQFSNSRSEMNVSTLELGDSALYLCASSLGQGPLHFGNGTRLTVT.

This clone was detected once. This chain connects TRBV27 to TRBJ1-6; TRBD1 aligns across 7 bases. Germline CDR1 MNHEY, CDR2 SMNVEV (reference sequence). There are 12 residues in the CDR3. V lost 8 bases to trimming and J lost 14 bases; unmatched junction nucleotides: 9. For the CDR3, the DNA is TGTGCCAGCTGGACAGGCGGTGGATCCCTCCACTTT. Translating it yields CASWTGGGSLHF.

CDR3 sequence: CATSRVGGIGNTIYF. CDR3 bases: TGTGCCACCAGCAGAGTCGGGGGGATTGGAAACACCATATATTTT. V and J are TRBV15 and TRBJ1-3; possibly TRBD1 for D (5 bases). V gave up 1 base and J gave up 3 bases, with 10 bases separating them. The germline CDR1 and CDR2 sequences are LNHNV and YYDKDF (reference sequence). The CDR3 is 15 amino acids.